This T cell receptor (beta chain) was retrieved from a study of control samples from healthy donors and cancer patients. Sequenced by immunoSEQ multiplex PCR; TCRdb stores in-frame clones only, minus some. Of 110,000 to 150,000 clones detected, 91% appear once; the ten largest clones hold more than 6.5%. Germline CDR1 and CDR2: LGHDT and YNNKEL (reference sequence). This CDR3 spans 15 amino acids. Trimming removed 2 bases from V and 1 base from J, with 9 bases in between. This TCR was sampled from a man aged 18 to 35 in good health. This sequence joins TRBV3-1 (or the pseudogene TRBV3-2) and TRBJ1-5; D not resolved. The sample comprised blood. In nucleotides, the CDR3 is TGTGCCAGCAGCCAAAAGCGGAAGAGCAATCAGCCCCAGCATTTT. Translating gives CASSQKRKSNQPQHF.